This T cell receptor beta chain was retrieved from a study of Ad26.COV2.S vaccination and SARS-CoV-2 variants. Study-wide results and limits: Reportedly, after vaccination the spike-specific CD8+ and CD4+ T cell responses displayed substantial breadth.

J was trimmed by 3 bases and V by 4 bases; bases with no gene match: 6. The CDR3 runs 15 residues. Looked up from germline, CDR1 is SNHLY and CDR2 is FYNNEI. The method was immunoSEQ multiplex PCR; TCRdb's version includes in-frame clones alone and lacks a portion of them. In the table there are 200,000 to 300,000 clones, around 90% of which are singletons. About this clone itself: The antigen is not known.

Treatment in this sample: 15 to 20 received Ad26.COV2.S at low or high dose, single or two shots; 5 received placebo; per-sample allocation not given. Material that was analyzed had been drawn on day 63 after the first vaccine or placebo injection. The chain uses TRBV2 and TRBJ2-7, with TRBD1 matching over 10 bases. The sequence was collected from a person between 18 and 65 years old who received the Ad26.COV2.S COVID-19 vaccine or a placebo. The source material was peripheral blood, sampled in a trial of Ad26.COV2.S vaccine versus placebo. The chain's CDR3 is CASSGDRGRVYEQYF. Written as DNA, the CDR3 is TGTGCCAGCAGTGGGGACAGGGGAAGGGTCTACGAGCAGTACTTC. The variable domain in full, with the rest retrieved from reference TRBV2 and TRBJ2-7, is EPEVTQTPSHQVTQMGQEVILRCVPISNHLYFYWYRQILGQKVEFLVSFYNNEISEKSEIFDDQFSVERPDGSNFTLKIRSTKLEDSAMYFCASSGDRGRVYEQYFGPGTRLTVT.